This is a list of T cell receptor beta chains from one sample in a study of shared clonotypes between healthy human individuals. Data came from immunoSEQ multiplex PCR; TCRdb stores just in-frame clones and leaves some out. The data hold 2 million or so clones, with 85% to 95% observed a single time. Sequencing used naive CD4+ T cells sorted from blood. These receptors were obtained from a man aged 18 to 30 in good health. CDR3s include the opening cysteine and the closing phenylalanine or tryptophan. D genes are given only for firm matches. Size tells how often a clone was seen (once, few, many) or the class of an expanded clone, and some rows leave it out.

CDR3: CAWLRPSSYNEQFF
DNA: TGTGCCTGGTTAAGGCCGAGCTCCTACAATGAGCAGTTCTTC
size: .
D: .
V: TRBV30
length: 14
J: TRBJ2-1

CDR3: CASSQGPYEQYF
DNA: TGTGCCAGCAGCCAAGGACCCTACGAGCAGTACTTC
size: .
D: .
V: TRBV14
length: 12
J: TRBJ2-7

CDR3: CASSHAGAGTEAFF
DNA: TGTGCCAGCAGCCATGCTGGGGCCGGTACTGAAGCTTTCTTT
size: .
D: .
V: TRBV5-6
length: 14
J: TRBJ1-1

CDR3: CASSEHPPGTGDTIYF
DNA: TGTGCCAGCTCCGAACACCCGCCCGGCACTGGAGACACCATATATTTT
size: .
D: .
V: TRBV18
length: 16
J: TRBJ1-3

CDR3: CAISVPGTGGQSNGYTF
DNA: TGTGCCATCAGTGTTCCCGGGACAGGGGGCCAATCTAATGGCTACACCTTC
size: .
D: TRBD1
V: TRBV10-3
length: 17
J: TRBJ1-2

CDR3: CASTPRGGHYGYTF
DNA: TGTGCCAGTACACCCCGGGGGGGTCACTATGGCTACACCTTC
size: .
D: .
V: TRBV7-2
length: 14
J: TRBJ1-2

CDR3: CASSLGGQNTEAFF
DNA: TGCGCCAGCAGCTTGGGAGGACAGAACACTGAAGCTTTCTTT
size: .
D: .
V: TRBV5-1
length: 14
J: TRBJ1-1

CDR3: CAISDGVQGNEKLFF
DNA: TGTGCCATCAGTGATGGAGTACAGGGAAATGAAAAACTGTTTTTT
size: .
D: .
V: TRBV10-3
length: 15
J: TRBJ1-4

CDR3: CASSLGQAGYGYTF
DNA: TGTGCCAGCAGTCTCGGGCAGGCTGGATATGGCTACACCTTC
size: .
D: .
V: TRBV27
length: 14
J: TRBJ1-2

CDR3: CASSLGTRGRETQYF
DNA: TGTGCCAGCAGCTTAGGGACTAGGGGGAGGGAGACCCAGTACTTC
size: .
D: .
V: TRBV11-2
length: 15
J: TRBJ2-5

CDR3: CASSLIQEYNEQFF
DNA: TGTGCCAGCAGCTTAATTCAGGAGTACAATGAGCAGTTCTTC
size: .
D: .
V: TRBV5-6
length: 14
J: TRBJ2-1

CDR3: CASSVQGGEAFF
DNA: TGTGCCAGCAGCGTACAGGGGGGAGAAGCTTTCTTT
size: .
D: TRBD1
V: TRBV27
length: 12
J: TRBJ1-1

CDR3: CASSQVGTGAYGAFF
DNA: TGCGCCAGCAGCCAAGTAGGGACAGGGGCCTATGGGGCTTTCTTT
size: .
D: TRBD1
V: TRBV4-1
length: 15
J: TRBJ1-1

CDR3: CASSTGQIEAFF
DNA: TGTGCCAGCAGTACAGGACAGATTGAAGCTTTCTTT
size: .
D: .
V: TRBV6-1
length: 12
J: TRBJ1-1

CDR3: CASSPLYEQYF
DNA: TGTGCCAGCAGCCCCCTCTACGAGCAGTACTTC
size: .
D: .
V: TRBV9
length: 11
J: TRBJ2-7

CDR3: CASSLQGSSTDTQYF
DNA: TGTGCCAGCAGCTTACAGGGAAGTAGCACAGATACGCAGTATTTT
size: .
D: .
V: TRBV5-4
length: 15
J: TRBJ2-3

CDR3: CASSLAGSSGKSSYNEQFF
DNA: TGTGCCAGCAGCTTAGCGGGCAGTAGCGGGAAGAGCTCCTACAATGAGCAGTTCTTC
size: .
D: TRBD2
V: TRBV7-2
length: 19
J: TRBJ2-1

CDR3: CATSRVTETQYF
DNA: TGTGCCACCAGCAGGGTTACAGAGACCCAGTACTTC
size: .
D: .
V: TRBV15
length: 12
J: TRBJ2-5

CDR3: CASRNRENGYTF
DNA: TGTGCCAGCAGGAACAGGGAAAATGGCTACACCTTC
size: .
D: .
V: TRBV2
length: 12
J: TRBJ1-2

CDR3: CASSSLTSGILETQYF
DNA: TGCGCCAGCAGCTCCCTGACTAGCGGGATTCTGGAGACCCAGTACTTC
size: .
D: TRBD2
V: TRBV5-1
length: 16
J: TRBJ2-5

CDR3: CSAREPGTQYF
DNA: TGCAGTGCTAGGGAGCCCGGGACCCAGTACTTC
size: once
D: .
V: TRBV20-1
length: 11
J: TRBJ2-5

CDR3: CASSTIQGDSPLHF
DNA: TGTGCCAGTAGTACCATCCAGGGTGATTCACCCCTCCACTTT
size: once
D: .
V: TRBV19
length: 14
J: TRBJ1-6

CDR3: CASSQSSNTEAFF
DNA: TGTGCCAGCTCACAGAGTTCGAACACTGAAGCTTTCTTT
size: .
D: .
V: TRBV18
length: 13
J: TRBJ1-1

CDR3: CASSLDSGGRSNEKLFF
DNA: TGCGCCAGCAGCTTGGATAGTGGCGGACGGTCTAATGAAAAACTGTTTTTT
size: .
D: .
V: TRBV5-1
length: 17
J: TRBJ1-4

CDR3: CSAPGWGEQYF
DNA: TGCAGTGCCCCAGGGTGGGGCGAGCAGTACTTC
size: .
D: .
V: TRBV20-1
length: 11
J: TRBJ2-7

CDR3: CASSRGSEETQYF
DNA: TGTGCCAGCAGCCGGGGAAGCGAGGAGACCCAGTACTTC
size: .
D: .
V: TRBV11-2
length: 13
J: TRBJ2-5

CDR3: CASSLPTGEGYGYTF
DNA: TGTGCCAGCAGCTTACCGACAGGGGAGGGCTATGGCTACACCTTC
size: many
D: TRBD1
V: TRBV5-6
length: 15
J: TRBJ1-2

CDR3: CASSLPSGLSTDTQYF
DNA: TGCGCCAGCAGCTTACCTAGCGGACTTTCCACAGATACGCAGTATTTT
size: .
D: TRBD2
V: TRBV5-1
length: 16
J: TRBJ2-3

CDR3: CSVVWTGPEAFF
DNA: TGCAGCGTTGTTTGGACAGGGCCGGAAGCTTTCTTT
size: few
D: TRBD1
V: TRBV29-1
length: 12
J: TRBJ1-1

CDR3: CASSLRWPPKGDTQYF
DNA: TGCGCCAGCAGCCTCAGGTGGCCCCCCAAAGGAGATACGCAGTATTTT
size: .
D: .
V: TRBV4-3
length: 16
J: TRBJ2-3

CDR3: CASSQEAQGRSPLHF
DNA: TGTGCCAGCAGCCAAGAGGCGCAGGGCCGATCACCCCTCCACTTT
size: .
D: .
V: TRBV14
length: 15
J: TRBJ1-6

CDR3: CASSLTLGTEAFF
DNA: TGTGCCAGCAGTTTGACCTTGGGCACTGAAGCTTTCTTT
size: .
D: .
V: TRBV27
length: 13
J: TRBJ1-1

CDR3: CASSKQGVRYEQYF
DNA: TGCGCCAGCAGCAAACAGGGGGTTCGTTACGAGCAGTACTTC
size: .
D: TRBD1
V: TRBV4-1
length: 14
J: TRBJ2-7

CDR3: CASKGRGLTYEQYF
DNA: TGTGCCAGTAAAGGTAGGGGGCTCACCTACGAGCAGTACTTC
size: .
D: TRBD1
V: TRBV2
length: 14
J: TRBJ2-7

CDR3: CAWSVQAYGYTF
DNA: TGTGCCTGGAGTGTACAGGCTTATGGCTACACCTTC
size: .
D: .
V: TRBV30
length: 12
J: TRBJ1-2